This T cell receptor (beta chain) stems from a study of tissue T cells after allogeneic stem cell transplantation. This clone appeared a few times. Germline and genes here are mouse. The CDR3 is cut off 1 residue early in the read; its end comes from the germline J gene. V shed 0 bases and J shed 6 bases, with 7 bases lying between them. This CDR3 has 13 amino acids. CDR1 is KGHPV, CDR2 FQNQEV, per germline (reference sequence). The sample's time point: mouse harvest day 14 after allogeneic transplant. Mouse grafts combined 10^7 T-cell-depleted bone marrow cells with 10^6 splenic CD5+ T cells. Using immunoSEQ multiplex PCR, the repertoire was profiled, and TCRdb retains in-frame clones only, with some absent. The sample gives several thousand clones, less than 40% of which show up once; around 7% is in the top ten.

The sample was skin. The gene calls are TRBV26 and TRBJ2-5; D is perhaps TRBD1 (5 bases). This TCR was sampled from a female BALB/c mouse given C57BL/6 T cells with graft-versus-host disease after an allogeneic hematopoietic cell transplant. The CDR3 is CASSLSRVDTQYF. The sequenced CDR3 bases are TGTGCCAGCAGTCTGTCCAGGGTTGACACCCAGTAC.